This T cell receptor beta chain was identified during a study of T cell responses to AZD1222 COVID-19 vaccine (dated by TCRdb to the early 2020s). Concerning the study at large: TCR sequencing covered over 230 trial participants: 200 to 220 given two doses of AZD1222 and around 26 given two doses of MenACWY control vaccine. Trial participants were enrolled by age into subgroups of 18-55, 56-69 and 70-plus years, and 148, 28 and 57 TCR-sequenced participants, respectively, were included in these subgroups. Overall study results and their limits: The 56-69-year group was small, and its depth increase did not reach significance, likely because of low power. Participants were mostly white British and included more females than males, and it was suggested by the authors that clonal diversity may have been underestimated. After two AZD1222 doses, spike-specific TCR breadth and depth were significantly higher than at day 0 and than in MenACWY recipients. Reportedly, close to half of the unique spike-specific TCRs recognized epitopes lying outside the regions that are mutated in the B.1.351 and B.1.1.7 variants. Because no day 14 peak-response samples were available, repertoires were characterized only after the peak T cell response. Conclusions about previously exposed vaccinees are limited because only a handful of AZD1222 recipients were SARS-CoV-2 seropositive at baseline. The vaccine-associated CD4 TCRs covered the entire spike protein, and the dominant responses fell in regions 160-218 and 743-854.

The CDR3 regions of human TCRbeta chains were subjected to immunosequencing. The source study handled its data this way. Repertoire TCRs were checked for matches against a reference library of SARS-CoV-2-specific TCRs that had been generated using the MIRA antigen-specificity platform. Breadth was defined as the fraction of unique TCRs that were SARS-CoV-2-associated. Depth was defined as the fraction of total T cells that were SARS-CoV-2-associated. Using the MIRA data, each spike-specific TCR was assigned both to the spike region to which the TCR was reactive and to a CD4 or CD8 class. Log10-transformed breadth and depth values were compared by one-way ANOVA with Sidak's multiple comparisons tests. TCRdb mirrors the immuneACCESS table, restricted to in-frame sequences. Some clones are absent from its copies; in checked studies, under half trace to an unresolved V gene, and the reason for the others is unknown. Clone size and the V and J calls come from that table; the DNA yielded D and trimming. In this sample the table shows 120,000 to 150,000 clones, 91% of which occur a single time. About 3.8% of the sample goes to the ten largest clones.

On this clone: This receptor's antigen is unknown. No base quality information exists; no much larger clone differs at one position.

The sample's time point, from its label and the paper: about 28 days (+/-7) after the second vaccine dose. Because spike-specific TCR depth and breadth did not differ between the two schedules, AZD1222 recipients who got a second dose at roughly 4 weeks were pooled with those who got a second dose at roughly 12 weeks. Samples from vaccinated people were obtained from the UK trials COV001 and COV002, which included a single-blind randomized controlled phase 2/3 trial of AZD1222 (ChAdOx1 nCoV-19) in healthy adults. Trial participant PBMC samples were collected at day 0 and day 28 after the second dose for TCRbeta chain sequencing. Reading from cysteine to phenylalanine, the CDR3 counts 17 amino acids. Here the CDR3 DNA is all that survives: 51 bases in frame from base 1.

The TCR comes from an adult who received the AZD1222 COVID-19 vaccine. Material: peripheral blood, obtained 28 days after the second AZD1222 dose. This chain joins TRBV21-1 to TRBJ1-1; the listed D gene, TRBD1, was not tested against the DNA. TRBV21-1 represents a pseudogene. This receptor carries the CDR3 CASSKGEGGRLNTEAFF. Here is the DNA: TGTGCCAGCAGCAAAGGGGAAGGGGGCAGGTTGAACACTGAAGCTTTCTTT.